This TCR beta chain was retrieved from a study of T cell responses to AZD1222 COVID-19 vaccine. Germline V gene sequence: CDR1 SGHRS, CDR2 YFSETQ. CDR3 length equals 18 residues. V trimming: 4 bases; J trimming: 3 bases; junction bases outside the gene matches: 12. The repertoire was sequenced with immunoSEQ multiplex PCR; TCRdb's copy has only in-frame clones and lacks some. The table has 190,000 or so clones, 88% seen once. The input for sequencing was peripheral blood, taken 28 days after the second AZD1222 dose. This TCR was sampled from an adult who received the AZD1222 COVID-19 vaccine. This chain links TRBV5-1 with TRBJ2-1; TRBD2 agrees at 11 bases. The CDR3 DNA is TGCGCCAGCAGCCTTCCGACTAGCGGGGAGAGAGGCTACAATGAGCAGTTCTTC. Encoded protein: CASSLPTSGERGYNEQFF.